This T cell receptor beta chain was recorded in a study of blood T cell repertoires in COVID-19 (dated by TCRdb to the early 2020s). Regarding the complete study: Samples covering the acute and convalescent phases of COVID-19 were provided by collaborators in the United States, Italy and Spain. The samples were drawn from two sources: the first 160 participants of the ongoing ImmuneRACE study, and 1,200 or so subjects contributed by 6 global collaborators. The repertoires were released in a freely available public database intended as a resource for research on the immune response to SARS-CoV-2. Subjects who had been exposed to COVID-19, were actively infected with it, or had recovered from it provided the deeply sampled blood TCRbeta repertoires that made up the dataset. Nearly every sample came with metadata listing a de-identified subject ID, COVID-19 status, age in years and sex. HLA class I and class II types, where available, came from metadata supplied by the sample provider rather than from assay-based typing. The material from the prospective study consisted of cDNA or gDNA derived from T cells, B-cell-depleted T cells, or PBMCs. General findings and caveats noted by the study authors: The quantity of clinical and demographic metadata differed by source and by participant and was supplied without curation.

TCRbeta CDR3 regions were amplified from genomic DNA using the immunoSEQ Assay, a bias-controlled multiplex PCR. On the study's bioinformatics: Within the assay, amplification of reference gene primers was used to estimate how many nucleated cells each sample contained. To quantify the absolute abundance of each unique TCRbeta CDR3 rearrangement, sequence reads were collapsed and filtered. For each sample, productive Simpson clonality was calculated as the square root of Simpson's diversity index over productive rearrangements. In its TCRdb copy, this immuneACCESS table keeps in-frame sequences only and misses some clones. Where compared with another copy, unresolved V genes explain less than half of these, and the others have no known cause. V and J calls and clone size are as listed in that table; D and trimming were resolved from the DNA. The sample profile shows about 150,000 clones; around 82% of them were found once. Of the sample, 0.63% is held by the ten largest clones.

The germline V gene gives CDR1 as SGHNT and CDR2 as YENEEA. Ends trimmed: V by 3 bases, J by 3 bases; bases unmatched to a gene: 9. Counted from cysteine to phenylalanine, this CDR3 has 16 amino acids. Solely the CDR3 DNA is kept, with 48 bases framed from the first base. A remark on this clone: This receptor's antigen is unknown. It has no much larger one-base neighbor in the sample; base qualities were not kept.

In Seattle, one collaborating source enrolled patients while the infection was active and tracked those patients longitudinally over the course of disease. Each collaborating institution followed its own protocols to collect whole blood in K2EDTA tubes. For TCRbeta analysis, collaborators shipped samples as frozen whole blood, isolated PBMCs, or DNA extracted from either of those sample types. This clonotype was obtained from a man aged 55-75 years with COVID-19, enrolled during active disease. Sequenced input: peripheral blood. Here the chain combines TRBV11-3 and TRBJ2-7; TRBD1 aligns with 9 central bases. The nucleotide sequence reads TGTGCCAGCAGCTTGATGATTCGGACAGGGGACTACGAGCAGTACTTC. Its translation reads: CASSLMIRTGDYEQYF.